The 8 T cell receptor beta chains presented below share a single source sample, sequenced in a study of blood T cell repertoires in COVID-19. Generated by immunoSEQ multiplex PCR, the TCRdb table keeps only in-frame clones and is missing some. This sample has fewer than 250,000 clones, with roughly 91% found just once. The sequencing input was peripheral blood. These receptors all stem from a human donor in a cohort sampled during active COVID-19.

The genes are TRBV6-5 and TRBJ1-6, with 12 positions matching TRBD1. Germline CDR1 and CDR2: MNHEY and SVGAGI. Trimming at V came to 6 bases and at J to 8 bases, leaving 5 bases not matched to a gene. The CDR3 totals 15 residues. The CDR3 nucleotides read TGTGCCAGCAGCTCCGGGACAGGGGGCTATTCACCCCTCCACTTT. The encoded protein is CASSSGTGGYSPLHF.

The V gene is TRBV30, the J gene TRBJ1-3; D ambiguous. The germline V and J ends were trimmed by 0 bases and 2 bases, with 8 bases remaining between them. The CDR3 consists of 14 residues. Germline values: CDR1 GTSNPN, CDR2 SVGIG (reference sequence). CDR3 DNA: TGTGCCTGGAGTGTCGGGGTTGCTGGAAACACCATATATTTT. The encoded protein is CAWSVGVAGNTIYF. Full variable domain (rest looked up from reference TRBV30 and TRBJ1-3): SQTIHQWPATLVQPVGSPLSLECTVEGTSNPNLYWYRQAAGRGLQLLFYSVGIGQISSEVPQNLSASRPQDRQFILSSKKLLLSDSGFYLCAWSVGVAGNTIYFGEGSWLTVV.

The V call is TRBV6-5, the J call TRBJ1-5; D remains ambiguous. The length of the CDR3 is 14 residues. V lost 6 bases to trimming and J lost 4 bases, with 13 bases between them. Germline V gene data show CDR1 as MNHEY and CDR2 as SVGAGI. CDR3 loop: CASSALMENQPQHF. CDR3 sequence (DNA): TGTGCCAGCAGCGCTCTGATGGAGAATCAGCCCCAGCATTTT.

The V gene is TRBV11-2, the J gene TRBJ2-1; 9 bases are shared with TRBD2. Unmatched junction bases numbered 13, after V lost 4 bases and J lost 9 bases. The germline V gene has CDR1 SGHAT and CDR2 FQNNGV. This CDR3 has 16 residues. Here the CDR3 DNA reads TGTGCCAGCAGCTCGCCTGGGGGCGGGAGGGCCGGTGAGCAGTTCTTC. Its translation is CASSSPGGGRAGEQFF.

This CDR3 reads CASEGQGRNYGYTF. As DNA, the CDR3 is TGTGCCAGCGAAGGACAGGGACGTAACTATGGCTACACCTTC. This chain connects TRBV5-5 to TRBJ1-2; 8 nucleotides align to TRBD1. J lost 1 base, V lost 7 bases, and 6 bases had no gene match. This CDR3 region has 14 residues. Germline values: CDR1 SGHKS, CDR2 YYEKEE (reference sequence).

The chain joins TRBV5-4 to TRBJ1-2; unclear D gene. Germline values: CDR1 SGHNT, CDR2 YYREEE (reference sequence). The CDR3 is made up of 14 amino acids. Trimming pared 0 bases from V and 3 bases from J, leaving 9 bases between. The CDR3: CASSLGLLDYGYTF. The CDR3 DNA is TGTGCCAGCAGCTTGGGGCTTCTCGACTATGGCTACACCTTC. Full variable domain (remainder filled in from reference TRBV5-4 and TRBJ1-2): ETGVTQSPTHLIKTRGQQVTLRCSSQSGHNTVSWYQQALGQGPQFIFQYYREEENGRGNFPPRFSGLQFPNYSSELNVNALELDDSALYLCASSLGLLDYGYTFGSGTRLTVV.

This clone has a handful of counts. The rearrangement uses TRBV11-3 and TRBJ1-1; 8 nucleotides match TRBD1. Looked up from germline, CDR1 is SGHNT and CDR2 is YENEEA. The CDR3 is made up of 12 amino acids. J was trimmed by 7 bases and V by 4 bases; bases with no gene match: 2. CDR3 in amino acids: CASSSDRGEAFF. DNA for the CDR3: TGTGCCAGCAGCTCCGACAGGGGTGAAGCTTTCTTT. Full variable domain (remainder filled in from reference TRBV11-3 and TRBJ1-1): EAGVVQSPRYKIIEKKQPVAFWCNPISGHNTLYWYLQNLGQGPELLIRYENEEAVDDSQLPKDRFSAERLKGVDSTLKIQPAELGDSAVYLCASSSDRGEAFFGQGTRLTVV.

The chain employs TRBV11-2 and TRBJ1-6, with 7 bases identical to TRBD1. The ends lost 0 bases at V and 11 bases at J; junction bases unmatched: 7. The germline gives CDR1 SGHAT, CDR2 FQNNGV. This CDR3 comprises 15 residues. CDR3 coding DNA: TGTGCCAGCAGCTTAGAGACAGGGTGGATTGCACCCCTCCACTTT. As protein: CASSLETGWIAPLHF.